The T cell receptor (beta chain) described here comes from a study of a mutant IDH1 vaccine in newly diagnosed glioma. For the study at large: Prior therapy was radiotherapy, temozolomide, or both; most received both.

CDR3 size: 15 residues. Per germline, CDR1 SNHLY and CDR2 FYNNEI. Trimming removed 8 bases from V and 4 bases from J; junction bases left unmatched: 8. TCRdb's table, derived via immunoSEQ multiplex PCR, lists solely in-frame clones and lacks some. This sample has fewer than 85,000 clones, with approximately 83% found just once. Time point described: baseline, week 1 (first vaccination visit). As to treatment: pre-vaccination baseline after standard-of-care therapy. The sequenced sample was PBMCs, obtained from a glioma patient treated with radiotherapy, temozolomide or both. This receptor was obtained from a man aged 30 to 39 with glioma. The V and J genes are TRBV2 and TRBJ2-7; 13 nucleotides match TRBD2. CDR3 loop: CASRTSGGAEYEQYF. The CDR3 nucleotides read TGTGCCAGCCGAACTAGCGGGGGGGCCGAATACGAGCAGTACTTC. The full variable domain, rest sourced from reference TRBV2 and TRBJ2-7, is EPEVTQTPSHQVTQMGQEVILRCVPISNHLYFYWYRQILGQKVEFLVSFYNNEISEKSEIFDDQFSVERPDGSNFTLKIRSTKLEDSAMYFCASRTSGGAEYEQYFGPGTRLTVT.